Following are 11 T cell receptor beta chains from one sample sequenced in a study of blood T cell repertoires in COVID-19. Clones were sequenced by immunoSEQ multiplex PCR, and TCRdb holds only the in-frame ones, with some missing. This table holds approximately 250,000 clones, 70% to 90% found once. The sample consisted of peripheral blood. These receptors all come from a woman aged 70 to 79 with COVID-19, enrolled during active disease.

The chain employs TRBV24-1 and TRBJ1-2; D remains ambiguous. V lost 0 bases and J lost 6, with 10 bases in between. The CDR3 spans 14 residues. CDR1 and CDR2 (germline): KGHDR, SFDVKD. The CDR3 here is CATSDLREKNGYTF. In DNA form, the CDR3 reads TGTGCCACCAGTGATTTGCGGGAAAAGAATGGCTACACCTTC.

This chain uses TRBV9 with TRBJ2-5, with D perhaps TRBD1 (6 bases). Germline values: CDR1 SGDLS, CDR2 YYNGEE. Trimming pared 0 bases from V and 5 bases from J, leaving 20 bases between. The CDR3 has 17 residues. The CDR3 protein is CASSVGGLYPSSETQYF. CDR3 coding DNA: TGTGCCAGCAGCGTAGGGGGGCTATACCCCAGTTCGGAGACCCAGTACTTC.

The chain uses TRBV5-1 and TRBJ2-7; 7 bases match TRBD1. From germline, CDR1 is SGHRS and CDR2 YFSETQ. This CDR3 is built from 15 residues. J gave up 2 bases and V 3 bases, and 8 bases lay outside the gene matches. In DNA form, the CDR3 reads TGCGCCAGCAGCTCAGGGACAGCGATCCCCTACGAGCAGTACTTC. Translating gives CASSSGTAIPYEQYF. The complete variable domain, with remaining parts taken from reference TRBV5-1 and TRBJ2-7, reads KAGVTQTPRYLIKTRGQQVTLSCSPISGHRSVSWYQQTPGQGLQFLFEYFSETQRNKGNFPGRFSGRQFSNSRSEMNVSTLELGDSALYLCASSSGTAIPYEQYFGPGTRLTVT.

This clone was detected a few times. The chain joins TRBV2 to TRBJ1-5, with 7 bases lining up with TRBD1. The CDR3 runs 15 residues. From germline, CDR1 is SNHLY and CDR2 FYNNEI. With V trimmed by 6 bases and J by 5 bases, 10 bases remained unmatched. CDR3 in amino acids: CASRIRQGFDQPQHF. In DNA, the CDR3 is TGTGCCAGCAGGATAAGACAGGGTTTCGATCAGCCCCAGCATTTT. Complete variable domain (other parts from reference TRBV2 and TRBJ1-5): EPEVTQTPSHQVTQMGQEVILRCVPISNHLYFYWYRQILGQKVEFLVSFYNNEISEKSEIFDDQFSVERPDGSNFTLKIRSTKLEDSAMYFCASRIRQGFDQPQHFGDGTRLSIL.

This chain joins TRBV19 and TRBJ1-5; D is unresolved. CDR1 and CDR2 (germline): LNHDA, SQIVND (reference sequence). The CDR3 totals 12 residues. V lost 3 bases and J lost 7, with 7 bases in between. CDR3 sequence: CASSIMRQPQHF. CDR3 bases: TGTGCCAGTAGTATTATGCGACAGCCCCAGCATTTT.

The chain has TRBV5-1 and TRBJ1-1, with D hard to call. The CDR3 is made up of 13 amino acids. The germline V gene encodes CDR1 SGHRS and CDR2 YFSETQ. The ends were cut back, 4 bases at V and 10 bases at J, with 17 bases in the middle. The CDR3 here is CASSPWGEEGAFF. The CDR3 DNA reads TGCGCCAGCAGCCCGTGGGGTGAGGAGGGAGCTTTCTTT.

Turning to this clone: The sample contains more than one DNA sequence encoding this CDR3. The V and J genes are TRBV9 and TRBJ2-3; D might be TRBD1 (6 bases). Germline V gives CDR1 SGDLS, CDR2 YYNGEE. The CDR3 is 15 amino acids. Trimming left V 0 bases short and J 2 bases short, with 10 bases between. The CDR3 bases are TGTGCCAGCAGCGTAGTTGGGGGCTTCACAGATACGCAGTATTTT. Protein product: CASSVVGGFTDTQYF.

V usage is TRBV10-3 and J usage is TRBJ2-2; weak D call: TRBD1 (5 bases). CDR3 length equals 13 residues. Germline assignment: CDR1 ENHRY and CDR2 SYGVKD. V shed 5 bases and J shed 4 bases, with 8 bases lying between them. The CDR3 here is CAISWGGTGELFF. In nucleotides, the CDR3 is TGTGCCATCAGTTGGGGCGGCACCGGGGAGCTGTTTTTT.

The V gene is TRBV2, the J gene TRBJ1-1; 7 positions match TRBD1. Losses at the gene ends were 7 bases for V and 0 bases for J; bases not matched to a gene: 5. This CDR3 is 14 amino acids long. CDR1 and CDR2 (germline): SNHLY, FYNNEI. The CDR3: CASTPTGMNTEAFF. The CDR3 DNA reads TGTGCCAGCACCCCGACAGGGATGAACACTGAAGCTTTCTTT.

The chain links TRBV7-3 to TRBJ2-3; D may be TRBD2 (7 bases). The germline V gene has CDR1 SGHTA and CDR2 FQGTGA. CDR3 length: 16 amino acids. Trimming shortened V by 1 base and J by 0 bases, and 11 bases separated the two germline ends. The CDR3 is CASSLIGGASTDTQYF. CDR3 DNA: TGTGCCAGCAGCTTAATAGGGGGGGCTAGCACAGATACGCAGTATTTT.

The chain carries TRBV2 and TRBJ1-4, with 8 bases fitting TRBD1. The CDR3 is 14 amino acids. V lost 7 bases to trimming and J lost 4 bases; unmatched junction nucleotides: 5. In germline, CDR1 is SNHLY, CDR2 FYNNEI. CDR3 residues: CASKGTGFNEKLFF. The CDR3 region has the DNA TGTGCCAGCAAAGGGACAGGCTTTAATGAAAAACTGTTTTTT.